The 32 T cell receptor beta chains reported below all come from one sample, sequenced in a study of CD8 T cells in Susac syndrome. An amount of RNA that ranged from roughly 0.5 to 1 ug was reverse transcribed with random hexamers. TCRdb redid the calling of the immunoSEQ multiplex PCR reads with MiXCR, one entry per CDR3 protein. The table includes some 150,000 distinct CDR3 sequences, 94% detected once. The sample consisted of CD4+ T cells from PBMCs. These receptors originate from a human donor in good health.

This chain joins TRBV5-4 and TRBJ2-1, with D uncertain. The V gene's germline CDR1 is SGHNT and CDR2 YYREEE (reference sequence). V was trimmed by 0 bases and J by 3 bases, leaving 7 bases between them. The CDR3 extends over 14 amino acids. The CDR3 sequence: CASSLEGFYNEQFF. Here the CDR3 DNA reads TGTGCCAGCAGCTTGGAGGGATTCTACAATGAGCAGTTCTTC.

This clonotype has just one count. This rearrangement joins TRBV2 to TRBJ1-1; D not certain. The CDR3 covers 13 residues. Deletions cut 5 bases from V and 3 bases from J, with 10 bases between. The V gene's germline CDR1 is SNHLY and CDR2 FYNNEI. CDR3 residues: CASSTYSDTEAFF. The CDR3 DNA reads as TGTGCCAGCAGTACATACAGCGACACTGAAGCTTTCTTT.

This chain links TRBV19 with TRBJ2-2; no clear D. The CDR3 extends over 13 amino acids. V lost 6 bases, J lost 3 bases, and 8 bases lay in between. The germline V gene has CDR1 LNHDA and CDR2 SQIVND (reference sequence). The CDR3 protein is CASSPRDTGELFF. CDR3 nucleotide sequence: TGTGCCAGTAGCCCCCGGGACACCGGGGAGCTGTTTTTT.

The V and J genes are TRBV13 and TRBJ2-3; TRBD1 is a possible D gene (6 bases). This CDR3 contains 16 residues. V lost 5 bases, J lost 2 bases, and 17 bases lay in between. The V gene's germline CDR1 is PRHDT and CDR2 FYEKMQ (reference sequence). The CDR3: CASSTRMAGATDTQYF. As DNA, the CDR3 is TGTGCCAGCAGCACTAGGATGGCAGGGGCCACAGATACGCAGTATTTT.

The chain links TRBV20-1 to TRBJ2-5; D call uncertain. The CDR3 spans 12 residues. The germline gives CDR1 DFQATT, CDR2 SNEGSKA (reference sequence). Trimming shortened V by 2 bases and J by 5 bases, and 9 bases separated the two germline ends. The CDR3 DNA reads as TGCAGTGCTAGATTCCAAACCGAGACCCAGTACTTC. It encodes CSARFQTETQYF.

V is TRBV2 and J is TRBJ2-3; 10 positions agree with TRBD2. From germline, CDR1 is SNHLY and CDR2 FYNNEI. This CDR3 region has 15 residues. Trimming cost V 6 bases and J 5 bases; bases outside gene matches: 8. CDR3 sequence: CASSPRTSGGDTQYF. CDR3 nucleotides: TGTGCCAGCAGCCCACGGACTAGCGGAGGAGATACGCAGTATTTT.

The chain links TRBV24-1 to TRBJ2-1, with D unresolved. V lost 2 bases and J 0 bases, leaving 10 bases between the germline ends. CDR1 is KGHDR, CDR2 SFDVKD, per germline. The CDR3 extends over 16 amino acids. CDR3 nucleotides: TGTGCCACCAGTGATTCTGGCTATGCCTCCTACAATGAGCAGTTCTTC. Its protein product is CATSDSGYASYNEQFF.

The V gene is TRBV5-1, the J gene TRBJ2-1, with D maybe TRBD2 (6 bases). The V end lost 3 bases, the J end lost 5 bases, and 15 bases lay between the germline ends. The CDR3 has 15 amino acids. Germline CDR1 is SGHRS and CDR2 is YFSETQ. As DNA, the CDR3 is TGCGCCAGCAGCTCTGGGACTCTGCAAAACAATGAGCAGTTCTTC. Translated: CASSSGTLQNNEQFF.

The rearrangement links TRBV24-1 to TRBJ2-3, with 7 bases that match TRBD1. This CDR3 region has 15 residues. J was trimmed by 5 bases and V by 6 bases; bases with no gene match: 10. Germline-derived CDR1 and CDR2 are KGHDR and SFDVKD. CDR3 coding DNA: TGTGCCACCAGTCAGATGCAGGGGGTCGGAGATACGCAGTATTTT. Its protein product is CATSQMQGVGDTQYF.

CDR3 DNA sequence: TGTGCCAGCAAGGGGACGGGGACAGATACGCAGTATTTT. This gives the protein CASKGTGTDTQYF. This chain connects TRBV27 to TRBJ2-3; D possibly matches TRBD1 or TRBD2 (5 bases each). The germline V and J ends were trimmed by 7 bases and 3 bases, with 11 bases remaining between them. The CDR3 loop spans 13 amino acids. Germline V gene sequence: CDR1 MNHEY, CDR2 SMNVEV (reference sequence).

V gene TRBV18 combines with J gene TRBJ2-5; no reliable D call. The V end was cut by 6 bases, the J end by 5 bases, with 4 bases between. CDR3 size: 10 residues. In germline, CDR1 is KGHSH, CDR2 LQKENI. CDR3 DNA: TGTGCCAGCTCTGCGGAGACCCAGTACTTC. This gives the protein CASSAETQYF.

The chain combines TRBV5-4 with TRBJ2-7; 9 positions match TRBD2. This CDR3 spans 16 amino acids. Germline CDR1 reads SGHNT; CDR2 reads YYREEE (reference sequence). The V gene end was trimmed by 2 bases and the J gene end by 0 bases; junction bases not matched to a gene: 6. CDR3 nucleotides: TGTGCCAGCAGCTTAGGAGCGGGAGGAGCCTCCTACGAGCAGTACTTC. It is translated as CASSLGAGGASYEQYF.

CDR3 sequence reads: CASSLVYTGELFF. Here the CDR3 DNA reads TGTGCCAGCAGCTTAGTATACACCGGGGAGCTGTTTTTT. This chain connects TRBV11-1 to TRBJ2-2; D gene ambiguous. Looked up from germline, CDR1 is SGHAT and CDR2 is FQDESV (reference sequence). Trimming removed 1 base at V and 3 bases at J, with 3 bases between. This CDR3 contains 13 residues.

The chain is built from TRBV18 and TRBJ2-5; 10 nucleotides agree with TRBD1. CDR1 is KGHSH and CDR2 is LQKENI in the germline V gene. V lost 2 bases to trimming and J lost 5 bases; unmatched junction nucleotides: 11. This CDR3 region has 17 residues. The CDR3 DNA is TGTGCCAGCTCACCAATCGCAGCGACAGGGGGCCTCGAGACCCAGTACTTC. Protein: CASSPIAATGGLETQYF.

The V and J genes are TRBV18 and TRBJ2-5; 8 bases are shared with TRBD2. V trimming: 2 bases; J trimming: 2 bases; junction bases outside the gene matches: 4. In germline, CDR1 is KGHSH, CDR2 LQKENI. The CDR3 is 15 residues long. CDR3 DNA sequence: TGTGCCAGCTCACCAAGCGGGGGAGGGCAAGAGACCCAGTACTTC. Protein: CASSPSGGGQETQYF.

V and J are TRBV21-1 and TRBJ2-5; the tabulated D call, TRBD1, remains unverified against the DNA. TRBV21-1 has pseudogene status. This CDR3 is built from 13 residues. The CDR3 DNA reads as TGTGCCAGCAGGCAGGGGGCGCGTGAGACCCAGTACTTC. It is translated as CASRQGARETQYF.

The chain joins TRBV20-1 to TRBJ2-2, with D possibly matching TRBD1 (6 bases). V lost 3 bases and J 1 base, leaving 9 bases between the germline ends. Germline V gives CDR1 DFQATT, CDR2 SNEGSKA (reference sequence). The CDR3 runs 14 residues. The CDR3 DNA sequence: TGCAGTGCTAGGAAGACAGGGAACACCGGGGAGCTGTTTTTT. Protein product: CSARKTGNTGELFF.

The chain is built from TRBV20-1 and TRBJ1-2, with D maybe TRBD1 (5 bases). CDR3 length: 14 amino acids. V was pared by 2 bases and J by 1 base, with 11 bases between. Germline values: CDR1 DFQATT, CDR2 SNEGSKA (reference sequence). Here the CDR3 reads CSARTRGFNYGYTF. The CDR3 region has the DNA TGCAGTGCTAGAACTCGGGGCTTTAACTATGGCTACACCTTC.

The chain recombines TRBV6-2 or TRBV6-3 with TRBJ2-7, with D hard to call. This CDR3 comprises 14 residues. Trimming removed 2 bases from V and 0 bases from J, with 8 bases in between. In germline, CDR1 is MNHEY, CDR2 SVGEGT. The CDR3 protein is CASSYPRSSYEQYF. The CDR3 nucleotides are TGTGCCAGCAGTTACCCTAGGTCCTCCTACGAGCAGTACTTC.

The chain employs TRBV6-5 and TRBJ2-7, with D possibly being TRBD2 (5 bases). The CDR3 length is 13 residues. The V end was cut by 7 bases, the J end by 5 bases, with 15 bases between. CDR1 and CDR2 from the germline V gene are MNHEY and SVGAGI. The chain's CDR3 is CASNSARADEQYF. The DNA for the CDR3 is TGTGCCAGCAACTCGGCGCGGGCTGACGAGCAGTACTTC.

The rearrangement joins TRBV6-5 to TRBJ2-1, with D possibly TRBD2 on 6 matching bases. V was shortened by 0 bases and J by 9 bases, with 15 bases between the two germline ends. The CDR3 runs 15 residues. CDR1 and CDR2 (germline): MNHEY, SVGAGI. CDR3 bases: TGTGCCAGCAGTTACTCCCTAGCTAGCGTTGGTGAGCAGTTCTTC. Encoded protein: CASSYSLASVGEQFF.

The chain uses TRBV6-2 or TRBV6-3 and TRBJ2-1, with TRBD1 as a possible D gene (6 bases). The V gene's germline CDR1 is MNHEY and CDR2 SVGEGT. This CDR3 comprises 16 residues. Trimming took off 6 bases at V and 6 bases at J, with 21 bases between the two ends. CDR3 DNA: TGTGCCAGCAGCACCTCTTTTTCACGAGGGGGCAATGAGCAGTTCTTC. Protein product: CASSTSFSRGGNEQFF.

The chain links TRBV7-9 to TRBJ2-4; weak D call: TRBD1 (5 bases). Germline CDR1 and CDR2: SEHNR and FQNEAQ (reference sequence). V lost 1 base, J lost 0 bases, and 10 bases lay in between. The CDR3 runs to 16 residues. The CDR3 sequence: CASSLVKGKAKNIQYF. CDR3 sequence (DNA): TGTGCCAGCAGCTTAGTTAAGGGGAAAGCCAAAAACATTCAGTACTTC.

The chain uses TRBV20-1 and TRBJ2-3; 16 bases line up with TRBD2. The V and J ends lost 3 bases and 6 bases, in that order; junction bases with no gene match: 3. Germline V gene sequence: CDR1 DFQATT, CDR2 SNEGSKA (reference sequence). This CDR3 region has 15 residues. Here the CDR3 reads CSARGLAGGVDTQYF. The CDR3, as DNA: TGCAGTGCTAGGGGACTAGCGGGAGGGGTTGATACGCAGTATTTT.

This sequence joins TRBV25-1 and TRBJ2-5; no firm D call. Germline CDR1 and CDR2: MGHDK and SYGVNS. Trimming shortened V by 0 bases and J by 1 base, and 3 bases separated the two germline ends. The length of the CDR3 is 13 residues. CDR3 residues: CASSEYLQETQYF. The CDR3 DNA reads as TGTGCCAGCAGTGAATATCTCCAAGAGACCCAGTACTTC.

This clonotype is a singleton in its sample. The rearrangement uses TRBV19 and TRBJ1-1; D uncertain. V lost 5 bases and J 5 bases, leaving 9 bases between the germline ends. CDR3 length: 12 amino acids. CDR1 LNHDA and CDR2 SQIVND come from the germline V gene (reference sequence). CDR3 sequence: CASSPTTTEAFF. CDR3 bases: TGTGCCAGTAGTCCAACCACAACTGAAGCTTTCTTT.

The chain uses TRBV5-1 and TRBJ1-4; D is possibly TRBD1 (5 bases). The germline V and J ends were trimmed by 2 bases and 4 bases, with 15 bases remaining between them. Germline CDR1 reads SGHRS; CDR2 reads YFSETQ. The CDR3 is 16 amino acids. This chain's CDR3 is CASSLNGDGRNEKLFF. DNA of the CDR3: TGCGCCAGCAGCTTAAACGGGGACGGACGTAATGAAAAACTGTTTTTT.

The V gene is TRBV28, the J gene TRBJ1-5; possible D gene TRBD1, 5 bases. Trimming stripped 6 bases from V and 1 base from J, with 7 bases between. The CDR3 is 13 residues long. Germline assignment: CDR1 MDHEN and CDR2 SYDVKM. DNA for the CDR3: TGTGCCAGCAGCAGGGCGAGCAATCAGCCCCAGCATTTT. Translating gives CASSRASNQPQHF.

V is TRBV25-1 and J is TRBJ2-1; D is unresolved. Deletions cut 5 bases from V and 7 bases from J, with 15 bases between. CDR1 and CDR2 (germline): MGHDK, SYGVNS. This CDR3 comprises 14 residues. This CDR3 is CASSLAAYTNEQFF. The DNA of the CDR3 is TGTGCCAGCAGTTTAGCCGCATACACAAATGAGCAGTTCTTC.

CDR3 DNA sequence: TGTGCCAGTAGTATTGGACAGCAAAATGAAAAACTGTTTTTT. This encodes CASSIGQQNEKLFF. The chain couples TRBV19 to TRBJ1-4, with D possibly TRBD1 on 6 matching bases. Trimming removed 3 bases from V and 5 bases from J, with 10 bases in between. This CDR3 comprises 14 residues. From germline, CDR1 is LNHDA and CDR2 SQIVND (reference sequence). The variable domain in full, completed from reference TRBV19 and TRBJ1-4, reads DGGITQSPKYLFRKEGQNVTLSCEQNLNHDAMYWYRQDPGQGLRLIYYSQIVNDFQKGDIAEGYSVSREKKESFPLTVTSAQKNPTAFYLCASSIGQQNEKLFFGSGTQLSVL.

This sequence joins TRBV18 and TRBJ2-4; the D gene could be TRBD1 or TRBD2 (7 bases each). Germline CDR1 is KGHSH and CDR2 is LQKENI. Trimming took 3 bases from V and 3 from J, leaving 12 bases between them. This CDR3 is built from 15 residues. CDR3 DNA sequence: TGTGCCAGCTCACCGGGGGGGACAGTCAAAAACATTCAGTACTTC. The encoded protein is CASSPGGTVKNIQYF. Filled out from reference TRBV18 and TRBJ2-4, the complete variable domain reads NAGVMQNPRHLVRRRGQEARLRCSPMKGHSHVYWYRQLPEEGLKFMVYLQKENIIDESGMPKERFSAEFPKEGPSILRIQQVVRGDSAAYFCASSPGGTVKNIQYFGAGTRLSVL.

V is TRBV3-1 and J is TRBJ2-1; TRBD1 is a possible D gene (6 bases). The CDR3 covers 13 residues. The V end was cut by 4 bases, the J end by 6 bases, with 10 bases between. Germline V CDR1 and CDR2: LGHDT, YNNKEL (reference sequence). The CDR3 region is CASSRGQLNEQFF. The CDR3 bases are TGTGCCAGCAGCCGTGGACAGCTCAATGAGCAGTTCTTC.